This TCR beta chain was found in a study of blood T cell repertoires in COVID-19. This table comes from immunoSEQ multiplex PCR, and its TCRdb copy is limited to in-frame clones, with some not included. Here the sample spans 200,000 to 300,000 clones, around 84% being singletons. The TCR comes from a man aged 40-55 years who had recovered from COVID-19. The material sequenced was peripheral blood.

The CDR3 is CASKVQHRGRDDYGYTF. DNA for the CDR3: TGTGCCAGTAAAGTACAGCACAGGGGGCGCGATGACTATGGCTACACCTTC. The V call is TRBV19, the J call TRBJ1-2; TRBD1 agrees at 9 bases. Germline assignment: CDR1 LNHDA and CDR2 SQIVND (reference sequence). V dropped 7 bases and J dropped 3; count of bases not matched to a gene: 15. There are 17 residues in the CDR3.